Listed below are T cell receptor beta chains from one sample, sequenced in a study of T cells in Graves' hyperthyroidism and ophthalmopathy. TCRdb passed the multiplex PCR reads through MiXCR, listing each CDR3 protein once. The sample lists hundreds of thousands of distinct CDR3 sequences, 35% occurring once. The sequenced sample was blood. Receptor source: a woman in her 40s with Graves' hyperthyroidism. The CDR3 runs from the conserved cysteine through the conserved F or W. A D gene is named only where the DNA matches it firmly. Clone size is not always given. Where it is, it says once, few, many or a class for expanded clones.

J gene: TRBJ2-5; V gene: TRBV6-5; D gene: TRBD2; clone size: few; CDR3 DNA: TGTGCCAGCTCCTGGGGGGGGGGAGAGACCCAGTACTTC; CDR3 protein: CASSWGGGETQYF
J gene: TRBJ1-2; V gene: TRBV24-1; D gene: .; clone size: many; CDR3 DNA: TGTGCCACCACTGGGGAGCAGGGGAATGGCTACACCTTC; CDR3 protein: CATTGEQGNGYTF
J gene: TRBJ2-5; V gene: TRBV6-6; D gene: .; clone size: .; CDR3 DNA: TGTGCCAGCAGTTACGGTGGTTCGGAGACCCAGTACTTC; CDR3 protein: CASSYGGSETQYF
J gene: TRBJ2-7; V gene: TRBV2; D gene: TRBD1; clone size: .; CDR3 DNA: TGTGCCAGCAGGGACAGGGGGCGCGAGCAGTACTTC; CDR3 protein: CASRDRGREQYF
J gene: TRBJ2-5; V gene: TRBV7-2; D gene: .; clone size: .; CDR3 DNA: TGTGCCAGCAGCCTGCGCCTTGGAGCAACCCTTGGAGAGACCCAATACTTC; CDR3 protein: CASSLRLGATLGETQYF
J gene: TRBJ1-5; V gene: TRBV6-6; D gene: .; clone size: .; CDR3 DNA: TGTGCCAGCAGTCGCAGCTCCATTGGGGGGGCGCCAGGTCAGCCCCAGCATTTT; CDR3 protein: CASSRSSIGGAPGQPQHF
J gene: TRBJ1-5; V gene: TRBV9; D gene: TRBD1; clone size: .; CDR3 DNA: TGTGCCAGCAGCGTAGAAGGGGGCAATCGGCCCCAGCATTTT; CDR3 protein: CASSVEGGNRPQHF
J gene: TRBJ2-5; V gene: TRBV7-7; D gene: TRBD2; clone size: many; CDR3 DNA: TGTGCTAGCAGCTTGGGGACTAGCGGCCTAGAGACCCAGTACTTC; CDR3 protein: CASSLGTSGLETQYF
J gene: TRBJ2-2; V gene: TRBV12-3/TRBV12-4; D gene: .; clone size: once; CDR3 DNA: TGTGCCAGCAGTACAGACAAGCTGTTTTTT; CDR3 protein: CASSTDKLFF
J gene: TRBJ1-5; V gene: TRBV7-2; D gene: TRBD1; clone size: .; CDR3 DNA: TGTGCCAGCAGCGTCAGGGGGCTAGATCAGCCCCAGCATTTT; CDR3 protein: CASSVRGLDQPQHF
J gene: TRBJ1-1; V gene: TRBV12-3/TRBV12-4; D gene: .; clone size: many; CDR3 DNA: TGTGCCAGCAGCCCGTTAATGGCAGGGATGGTCTTTGAAGCTTTCTTT; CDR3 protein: CASSPLMAGMVFEAFF
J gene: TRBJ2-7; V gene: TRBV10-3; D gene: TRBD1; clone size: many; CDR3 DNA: TGTGCCATCAGCTGGGGACAGGCTAACTACGAGCAGTACTTC; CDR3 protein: CAISWGQANYEQYF
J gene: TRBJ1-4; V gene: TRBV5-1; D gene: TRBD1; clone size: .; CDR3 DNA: TGCGCCAGCAGCGAGGGTGCCGGGACAGCTAATGAAAAACTGTTTTTT; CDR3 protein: CASSEGAGTANEKLFF
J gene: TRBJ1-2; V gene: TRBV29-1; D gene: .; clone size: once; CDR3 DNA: TGCAGCGTTTCCCGGGGGCGCGACTATGGCTACACCTTC; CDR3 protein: CSVSRGRDYGYTF
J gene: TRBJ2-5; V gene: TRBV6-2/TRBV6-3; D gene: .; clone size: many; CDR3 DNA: TGTGCCAGCAGTTACCCAGAGACCCAGTACTTC; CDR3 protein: CASSYPETQYF
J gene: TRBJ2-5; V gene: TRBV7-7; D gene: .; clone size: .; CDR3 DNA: TGTGCTAGCAGCTCAGGGTCGGGGATGGAGACCCAGTACTTC; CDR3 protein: CASSSGSGMETQYF
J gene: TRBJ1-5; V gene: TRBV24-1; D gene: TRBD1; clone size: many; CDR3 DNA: TGTGCCACCAGTGACCACAGACAGGGTTTAAGCAATCAGCCCCAGCATTTT; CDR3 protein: CATSDHRQGLSNQPQHF
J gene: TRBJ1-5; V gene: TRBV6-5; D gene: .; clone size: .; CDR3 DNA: TGTGCCAGCAGTTACTCGTCACAGATGGATCAGCCCCAGCATTTT; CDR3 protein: CASSYSSQMDQPQHF
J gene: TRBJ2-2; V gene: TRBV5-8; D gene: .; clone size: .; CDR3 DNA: TGTGCCAGCAGCCCGATGGCAGGGGCCAACACCGGGGAGCTGTTTTTT; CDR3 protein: CASSPMAGANTGELFF
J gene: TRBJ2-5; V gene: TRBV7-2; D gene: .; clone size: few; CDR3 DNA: TGTGCCAGCAGCCAAACCGGACAGTCGTACCAAGAGACCCAGTACTTC; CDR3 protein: CASSQTGQSYQETQYF
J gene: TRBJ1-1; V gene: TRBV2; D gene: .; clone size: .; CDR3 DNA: TGTGCCAGCAGTGAAAAGACTAGCGGGATGAGGCCTTATGAAGCTTTCTTT; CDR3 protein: CASSEKTSGMRPYEAFF
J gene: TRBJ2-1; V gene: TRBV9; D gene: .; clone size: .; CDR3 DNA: TGTGCCAGCAGCCCGTGGGGCAATGAGCAGTTCTTC; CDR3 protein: CASSPWGNEQFF
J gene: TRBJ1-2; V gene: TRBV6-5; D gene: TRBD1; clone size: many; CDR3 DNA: TGTGCCAGCAGTTATAGGACAGGGGATGGCTACACCTTC; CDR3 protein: CASSYRTGDGYTF
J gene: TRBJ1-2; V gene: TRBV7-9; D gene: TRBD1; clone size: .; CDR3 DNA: TGTGCCAGCAGCTTAGTACAGGGGGAAGGATATGGCTACACCTTC; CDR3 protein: CASSLVQGEGYGYTF
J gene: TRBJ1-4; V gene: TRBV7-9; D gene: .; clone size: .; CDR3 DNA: TGTGCCAGCAGCTTGGGGCCTGACTCGGCCGAAAAACTGTTTTTT; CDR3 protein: CASSLGPDSAEKLFF
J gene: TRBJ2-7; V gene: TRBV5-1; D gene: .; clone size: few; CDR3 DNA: TGCGCCAGCAGCCCCGGGACCGAGAGCTCCTACGAGCAGTACTTC; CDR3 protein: CASSPGTESSYEQYF
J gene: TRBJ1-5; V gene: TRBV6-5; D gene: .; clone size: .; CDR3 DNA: TGTGCCATCAGTTACTCGTTGGGAGTCAATCAGCCCCAGCATTTT; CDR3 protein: CAISYSLGVNQPQHF
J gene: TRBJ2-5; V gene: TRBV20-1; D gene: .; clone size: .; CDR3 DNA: TGCAGTGCTAGTGTGGGGCTCGTACAGCCCCAGTACTTC; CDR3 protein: CSASVGLVQPQYF
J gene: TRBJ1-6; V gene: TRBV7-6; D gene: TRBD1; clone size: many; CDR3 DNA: TGTGCCAGCAGCTTGGCCGGGACAGGGGGTTCACCCCTCCACTTT; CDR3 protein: CASSLAGTGGSPLHF
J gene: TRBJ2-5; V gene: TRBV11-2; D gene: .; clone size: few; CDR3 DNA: TGTGCCAGCAGCCCCTTCGTAGTGTCCACTGGATTCCAAGAGACCCAGTACTTC; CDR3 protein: CASSPFVVSTGFQETQYF
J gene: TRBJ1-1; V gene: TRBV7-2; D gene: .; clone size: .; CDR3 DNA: TGTGCCAGCGGTCAATACAGGGCGGACACTGAAGCTTTCTTT; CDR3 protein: CASGQYRADTEAFF
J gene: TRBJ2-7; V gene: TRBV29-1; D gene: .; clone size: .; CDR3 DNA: TGCAGCGTTGGGATGGGGGCGGCCTACGAGCAGTACTTC; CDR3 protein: CSVGMGAAYEQYF
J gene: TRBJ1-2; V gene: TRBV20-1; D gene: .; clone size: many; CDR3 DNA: TGCAGTCCGGCGGGGAATGAGTATGGCTACACCTTC; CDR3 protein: CSPAGNEYGYTF
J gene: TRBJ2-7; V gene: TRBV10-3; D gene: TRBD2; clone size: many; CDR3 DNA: TGTGCCACCGAGAGCCCTAGGGGAGGGGAGCAGTACTTC; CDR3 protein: CATESPRGGEQYF
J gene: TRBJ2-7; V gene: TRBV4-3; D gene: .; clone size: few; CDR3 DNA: TGCGCCAGCAGCCCCGTGGACAGATCCGAGCAGTACTTC; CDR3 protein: CASSPVDRSEQYF
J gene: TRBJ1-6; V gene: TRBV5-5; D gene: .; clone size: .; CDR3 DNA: TGTGCCAGCAGCTTGTACCCCGGGGGACTACCGGATTCACCCCTCCACTTT; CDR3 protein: CASSLYPGGLPDSPLHF
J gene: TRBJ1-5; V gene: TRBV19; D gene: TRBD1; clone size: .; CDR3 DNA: TGTGCCAGTAGTACAGGGGGCTGGGGCAATCAGCCCCAGCATTTT; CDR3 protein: CASSTGGWGNQPQHF
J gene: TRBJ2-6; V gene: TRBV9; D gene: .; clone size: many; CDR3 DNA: TGTGCCAGCAGCCACCCGGGACACTCTTATGGGGCCAACGTCCTGACTTTC; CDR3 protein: CASSHPGHSYGANVLTF
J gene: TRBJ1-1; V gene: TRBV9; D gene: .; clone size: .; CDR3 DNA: TGTGCCAGCAGCGTAGGGGCAGGACCGGGAGCGAACACTGAAGCTTTCTTT; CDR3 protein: CASSVGAGPGANTEAFF
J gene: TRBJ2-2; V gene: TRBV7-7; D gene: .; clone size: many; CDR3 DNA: TGTGCTAGCAGCTTAGTATTATCAGCGAACACCGGGGAGCTGTTTTTT; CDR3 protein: CASSLVLSANTGELFF
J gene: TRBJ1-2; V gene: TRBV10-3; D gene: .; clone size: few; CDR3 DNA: TGTGCCATCAAGAGAGAGATTAACTATGGCTACACCTTC; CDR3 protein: CAIKREINYGYTF
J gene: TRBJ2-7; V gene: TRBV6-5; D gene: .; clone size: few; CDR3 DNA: TGTGCCAGCAGTGACCTAGAAATCAGGCAGTACTTC; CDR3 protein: CASSDLEIRQYF
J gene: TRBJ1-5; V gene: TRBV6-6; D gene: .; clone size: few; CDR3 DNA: TGTGCCAGCAGTTACGGAGTTTATAGCAATCAGCCCCAGCATTTT; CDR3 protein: CASSYGVYSNQPQHF
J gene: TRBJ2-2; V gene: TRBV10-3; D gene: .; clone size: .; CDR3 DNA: TGTGCCATCAGTGAGAAAGTGGGCAGCATCGGGGAGCTGTTTTTT; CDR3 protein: CAISEKVGSIGELFF
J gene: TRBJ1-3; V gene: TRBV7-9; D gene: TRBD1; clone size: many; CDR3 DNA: TGTGCCAGCAGCGCCACAGGGGGGAACACTGGAAACACCATATATTTT; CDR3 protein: CASSATGGNTGNTIYF
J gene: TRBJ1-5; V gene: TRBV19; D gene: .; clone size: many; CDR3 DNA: TGTGCCAGCCAGACACGGAATAATCAGCCCCAGCATTTT; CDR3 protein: CASQTRNNQPQHF
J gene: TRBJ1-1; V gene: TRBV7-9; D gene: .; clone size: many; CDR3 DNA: TGTGCCAGCAGCTTAGGTTACGGAACTGAAGCTTTCTTT; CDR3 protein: CASSLGYGTEAFF
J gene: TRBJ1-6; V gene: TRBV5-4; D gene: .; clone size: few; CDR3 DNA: TGTGCCAGCAGCAATGGGGGACGGAGCTCCTATAATTCACCCCTCCACTTT; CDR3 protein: CASSNGGRSSYNSPLHF
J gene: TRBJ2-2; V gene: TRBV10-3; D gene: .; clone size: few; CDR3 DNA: TGTGCCAGCAGTTTGGTTACCTCCACCGGGGAGCTGTTTTTT; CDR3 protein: CASSLVTSTGELFF
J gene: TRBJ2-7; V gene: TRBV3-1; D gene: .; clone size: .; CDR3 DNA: TGTGCCAGCAGCCAAGGGGTAGGGTCCTACGAGCAGTACTTC; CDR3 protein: CASSQGVGSYEQYF